This is a list of T cell receptor beta chains from one sample in a study of T cell responses to AZD1222 COVID-19 vaccine. Produced via immunoSEQ multiplex PCR; TCRdb's table is partial and in-frame only. In the table there are approximately 150,000 clones, roughly 87% of which are singletons. This specimen was peripheral blood, taken 28 days after the second AZD1222 dose. Every receptor here comes from an adult who received the AZD1222 COVID-19 vaccine. Both conserved end residues are part of each CDR3. Each record gives: clone size, V gene, D gene, J gene, CDR3 DNA, CDR3 protein. A D gene is named only where the DNA matches it firmly. For some rows the clone size is stated as once, few or many, or as a class when expanded; others skip it.

size: once; V: TRBV6-5; D: .; J: TRBJ1-1; DNA: TGTGCCAGCAGTTACAGTGGTGTAGAAGCTTTCTTT; CDR3: CASSYSGVEAFF
size: .; V: TRBV28; D: TRBD1; J: TRBJ2-2; DNA: TGTGCCAGCAGTCCACAGGACAGGGATGCCGGGGAGCTGTTTTTT; CDR3: CASSPQDRDAGELFF
size: .; V: TRBV4-1; D: .; J: TRBJ2-7; DNA: TGCGCCAGCAGCCAAGAGGGGCTGGACTCGGATCGGTACGAGCAGTACTTC; CDR3: CASSQEGLDSDRYEQYF
size: .; V: TRBV5-1; D: .; J: TRBJ2-1; DNA: TGCGCCAGCAGCTTGTACTCCCAAACAACAGAGCAGTTCTTC; CDR3: CASSLYSQTTEQFF
size: .; V: TRBV5-6; D: .; J: TRBJ1-5; DNA: TGTGCCAGCAGCATAGGGACGGCTAGCAATCAGCCCCAGCATTTT; CDR3: CASSIGTASNQPQHF
size: .; V: TRBV27; D: TRBD1; J: TRBJ2-3; DNA: TGTGCCAGCAGCTCTATCGGGACAGGGGGCTTGTTGGACACAGATACGCAGTATTTT; CDR3: CASSSIGTGGLLDTDTQYF
size: .; V: TRBV19; D: .; J: TRBJ2-1; DNA: TGTGCCAGTAGTTCCGATCAGTACAATGAGCAGTTCTTC; CDR3: CASSSDQYNEQFF
size: .; V: TRBV7-2; D: .; J: TRBJ1-1; DNA: TGTGCCAGCAACCGCGACCGAACTGAAGCTTTCTTT; CDR3: CASNRDRTEAFF
size: .; V: TRBV29-1; D: .; J: TRBJ2-7; DNA: TGCAGCTACGCGGACAGCTCCTACGAGCAGTACTTC; CDR3: CSYADSSYEQYF
size: .; V: TRBV3-1/TRBV3-2; D: .; J: TRBJ1-1; DNA: TGTGCCAGCAGCCCCCTATGGGGGAAGAACACTGAAGCTTTCTTT; CDR3: CASSPLWGKNTEAFF
size: .; V: TRBV7-9; D: TRBD1; J: TRBJ2-2; DNA: TGTGCCAGCAGCCAAAGGACAGGGGGAGGTACCGGGGAGCTGTTTTTT; CDR3: CASSQRTGGGTGELFF
size: .; V: TRBV28; D: .; J: TRBJ2-6; DNA: TGTGCCAGCAGTTTATTGGTCTCTGGGGCCAACGTCCTGACTTTC; CDR3: CASSLLVSGANVLTF
size: .; V: TRBV12-3/TRBV12-4; D: .; J: TRBJ1-1; DNA: TGTGCCAGCAGTTGGAGTATAACAATCGAAGCTTTCTTT; CDR3: CASSWSITIEAFF
size: few; V: TRBV14; D: .; J: TRBJ1-3; DNA: TGTGCCAGCAGCCAAGGCGGGGCTGGCTCTGGAAACACCATATATTTT; CDR3: CASSQGGAGSGNTIYF
size: .; V: TRBV6-6; D: TRBD2; J: TRBJ2-1; DNA: TGTGCCAGCAGTTACAGCGGGAGGGCCCTCAATGAGCAGTTCTTC; CDR3: CASSYSGRALNEQFF
size: .; V: TRBV7-9; D: .; J: TRBJ2-2; DNA: TGTGCCAGCAGCTTAGCGGGAGCGACCACCGGGGAGCTGTTTTTT; CDR3: CASSLAGATTGELFF
size: .; V: TRBV21-1; D: .; J: TRBJ1-2; DNA: TGTGCCAGCAAACAGAACTATGGCTACACCTTC; CDR3: CASKQNYGYTF
size: .; V: TRBV30; D: TRBD1; J: TRBJ1-3; DNA: TGTGCCTGGAGTTCGCCCGGGACAGGGGCTCTTGGTGGAAACACCATATATTTT; CDR3: CAWSSPGTGALGGNTIYF
size: .; V: TRBV18; D: .; J: TRBJ1-2; DNA: TGTGCCAGCTCACCGGGGGTTGGGGTCGATGGCTACACCTTC; CDR3: CASSPGVGVDGYTF
size: .; V: TRBV9; D: .; J: TRBJ2-2; DNA: TGTGCCAGCAGCCCAGGAGCCAGGGTGAGCACCGGGGAGCTGTTTTTT; CDR3: CASSPGARVSTGELFF
size: .; V: TRBV4-2; D: TRBD2; J: TRBJ2-5; DNA: TGTGCCAGCAGCCAAGGGCGGACTAGCGACGAGACCCAGTACTTC; CDR3: CASSQGRTSDETQYF
size: .; V: TRBV6-4; D: .; J: TRBJ2-2; DNA: TGTGCCAGCAGTGAGGGACTCAGCAGGGACACCGGGGAGCTGTTTTTT; CDR3: CASSEGLSRDTGELFF
size: .; V: TRBV5-6; D: .; J: TRBJ2-7; DNA: TGTGCCAGCAGCTTGACGTATATATTACGGGAGCAGTACTTC; CDR3: CASSLTYILREQYF
size: .; V: TRBV5-6; D: .; J: TRBJ1-1; DNA: TGTGCCAGCAGCCACCTATTACAGGGTTTCACTGAAGCTTTCTTT; CDR3: CASSHLLQGFTEAFF
size: .; V: TRBV9; D: TRBD1; J: TRBJ1-1; DNA: TGTGCCAGCAGCACTACCGGGACAGGGTTCTCTGAAGCTTTCTTT; CDR3: CASSTTGTGFSEAFF
size: .; V: TRBV28; D: .; J: TRBJ2-4; DNA: TGTGCCAGCAGAGGGGGAGCCAAAAACATTCAGTACTTC; CDR3: CASRGGAKNIQYF
size: .; V: TRBV7-9; D: TRBD1; J: TRBJ2-5; DNA: TGTGCCAGCAGTTCGGGACAGGGGGTTTGGGAGACCCAGTACTTC; CDR3: CASSSGQGVWETQYF
size: few; V: TRBV19; D: .; J: TRBJ1-1; DNA: TGTGCCAGTAATTTCGGTGAGATGGCTGGGACTGAAGCTTTCTTT; CDR3: CASNFGEMAGTEAFF
size: .; V: TRBV5-6; D: .; J: TRBJ1-2; DNA: TGTGCCAGCAACAAACGCGGGCCAGGGTACTATGGCTACACCTTC; CDR3: CASNKRGPGYYGYTF
size: .; V: TRBV4-3; D: TRBD1; J: TRBJ2-1; DNA: TGCGCCAGCAGCCTAGGGGCAGGGGGCTATGAGCAGTTCTTC; CDR3: CASSLGAGGYEQFF
size: .; V: TRBV21-1; D: .; J: TRBJ1-4; DNA: TGTGCCAGCAGCAAAGTGGAGGGACAGGGGGACGAAAAACTGTTTTTT; CDR3: CASSKVEGQGDEKLFF
size: .; V: TRBV4-3; D: .; J: TRBJ1-1; DNA: TGCGCCAGCAGCCAAGACACTCGCGAGGGAGCTTTCTTT; CDR3: CASSQDTREGAFF
size: .; V: TRBV7-3; D: .; J: TRBJ2-5; DNA: TGTGCCAGCAGCCAACTAGCAGAAGAGACCCAGTACTTC; CDR3: CASSQLAEETQYF
size: few; V: TRBV4-1; D: TRBD2; J: TRBJ2-7; DNA: TGCGCCAGCAGCCAAGGAATGGCGGGAGGGCAGGCAAGAAACGAGCAGTACTTC; CDR3: CASSQGMAGGQARNEQYF
size: .; V: TRBV5-8; D: .; J: TRBJ1-4; DNA: TGTGCCAGCAGCATAGGGAGACCCGTCAATGAAAAACTGTTTTTT; CDR3: CASSIGRPVNEKLFF
size: few; V: TRBV6-2/TRBV6-3; D: .; J: TRBJ1-5; DNA: TGTGCCAGCAGTTACTCGATCGATAGCAATCAGCCCCAGCATTTT; CDR3: CASSYSIDSNQPQHF
size: .; V: TRBV2; D: .; J: TRBJ1-2; DNA: TGTGCCAGCAGTGATCCCGGTGGGGGTGTCTATGGCTACACCTTC; CDR3: CASSDPGGGVYGYTF
size: .; V: TRBV5-1; D: TRBD1; J: TRBJ2-7; DNA: TGCGCCAGCAGCTTATGGGACAGGACCTACGAGCAGTACTTC; CDR3: CASSLWDRTYEQYF
size: once; V: TRBV4-1; D: TRBD2; J: TRBJ2-1; DNA: TGCGCCAGCAGCCAAGTTGCTCGACTAGCGGTGGCTGTTGAGCAGTTCTTC; CDR3: CASSQVARLAVAVEQFF
size: .; V: TRBV18; D: TRBD1; J: TRBJ2-7; DNA: TGTGCCAGCTCACCATCGGGACAGGGTCCATACGAGCAGTACTTC; CDR3: CASSPSGQGPYEQYF
size: .; V: TRBV24-1; D: .; J: TRBJ1-1; DNA: TGTGCCACCAGTGACCTCCTTTCCGGTTTGAACACTGAAGCTTTCTTT; CDR3: CATSDLLSGLNTEAFF
size: once; V: TRBV7-6; D: .; J: TRBJ1-2; DNA: TGTGCCAGCAGCTTATCGTCGGGGACACAGTATGGCTACACCTTC; CDR3: CASSLSSGTQYGYTF
size: few; V: TRBV7-3; D: TRBD1; J: TRBJ1-1; DNA: TGTGCCAGCAGCGCACAGGGGAGCGGCACTGAAGCTTTCTTT; CDR3: CASSAQGSGTEAFF
size: .; V: TRBV5-4; D: .; J: TRBJ1-1; DNA: TGTGCCAGCTCCGAGGCCCCAGGGGAAGCTTTCTTT; CDR3: CASSEAPGEAFF
size: .; V: TRBV6-5; D: .; J: TRBJ1-5; DNA: TGTGCCAGCAGTTACTCTTCGGGAAGCGATCAGCCCCAGCATTTT; CDR3: CASSYSSGSDQPQHF
size: .; V: TRBV7-9; D: .; J: TRBJ1-1; DNA: TGTGCCAGCAGCTTAGCGCTAGGATCTCGCACTGAAGCTTTCTTT; CDR3: CASSLALGSRTEAFF
size: .; V: TRBV27; D: .; J: TRBJ1-2; DNA: TGTGCCAGCAGTTTAGAAAGGGACATCCGGCTCTATGGCTACACCTTC; CDR3: CASSLERDIRLYGYTF
size: .; V: TRBV11-3; D: TRBD2; J: TRBJ2-7; DNA: TGTGCCAGCAGCCGGACTAGCGGAAGCTCCTACGAGCAGTACTTC; CDR3: CASSRTSGSSYEQYF
size: .; V: TRBV28; D: TRBD1; J: TRBJ1-2; DNA: TGTGCCAGCAGTTTATTGGGGACAGCCTATGGCTACACCTTC; CDR3: CASSLLGTAYGYTF
size: .; V: TRBV9; D: .; J: TRBJ2-7; DNA: TGTGCCAGCAGCGTAGTGGCCGGATCCGAGCAGTACTTC; CDR3: CASSVVAGSEQYF
size: .; V: TRBV5-8; D: TRBD1; J: TRBJ2-2; DNA: TGTGCCAGCAGGATGCGGACAGGGCTCGGCGGGGAGCTGTTTTTT; CDR3: CASRMRTGLGGELFF
size: .; V: TRBV10-3; D: TRBD2; J: TRBJ2-1; DNA: TGTGCCATCAGTGAGTCGACGGGGGGGAAGGGTTACAATGAGCAGTTCTTC; CDR3: CAISESTGGKGYNEQFF
size: .; V: TRBV27; D: .; J: TRBJ1-1; DNA: TGTGCCAGCAGTTACAGGAGGAACACTGAAGCTTTCTTT; CDR3: CASSYRRNTEAFF
size: .; V: TRBV2; D: TRBD1; J: TRBJ2-3; DNA: TGTGCCAGCATCCGGGACAGGGAGGGTACGCAGTATTTT; CDR3: CASIRDREGTQYF
size: .; V: TRBV4-1; D: .; J: TRBJ2-1; DNA: TGCGCCAGCAGCCTCGAGGGCCAGGCTGATGAGCAGTTCTTC; CDR3: CASSLEGQADEQFF
size: .; V: TRBV6-2/TRBV6-3; D: .; J: TRBJ1-3; DNA: TGTGCCAGCAGCCGAGAAGCCTCTGGAAACACCATATATTTT; CDR3: CASSREASGNTIYF
size: .; V: TRBV10-3; D: .; J: TRBJ1-3; DNA: TGTGCCATCAGTGAGTCGATATTCGGCGGAAACACCATATATTTT; CDR3: CAISESIFGGNTIYF
size: .; V: TRBV9; D: .; J: TRBJ2-3; DNA: TGTGCCAGCAGCTCCACGACAGGAGGAGATACGCAGTATTTT; CDR3: CASSSTTGGDTQYF